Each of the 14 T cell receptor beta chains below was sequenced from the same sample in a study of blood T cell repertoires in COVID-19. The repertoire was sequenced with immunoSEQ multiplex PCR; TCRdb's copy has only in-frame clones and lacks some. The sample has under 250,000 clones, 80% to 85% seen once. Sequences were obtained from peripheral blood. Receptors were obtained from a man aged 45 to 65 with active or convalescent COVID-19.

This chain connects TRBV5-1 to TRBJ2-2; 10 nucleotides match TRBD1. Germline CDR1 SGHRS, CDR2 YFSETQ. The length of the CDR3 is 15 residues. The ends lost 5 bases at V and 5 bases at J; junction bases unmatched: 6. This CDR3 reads CASRLRGQGTGELFF. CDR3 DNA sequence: TGCGCCAGCAGACTCCGGGGACAGGGGACCGGGGAGCTGTTTTTT.

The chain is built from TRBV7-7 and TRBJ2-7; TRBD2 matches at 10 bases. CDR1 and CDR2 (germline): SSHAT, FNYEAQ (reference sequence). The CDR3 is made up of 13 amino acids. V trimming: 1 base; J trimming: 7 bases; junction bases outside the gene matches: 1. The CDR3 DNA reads TGTGCCAGCAGCTTAGAGACTAGCGGGGAGCAGTACTTC. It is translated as CASSLETSGEQYF.

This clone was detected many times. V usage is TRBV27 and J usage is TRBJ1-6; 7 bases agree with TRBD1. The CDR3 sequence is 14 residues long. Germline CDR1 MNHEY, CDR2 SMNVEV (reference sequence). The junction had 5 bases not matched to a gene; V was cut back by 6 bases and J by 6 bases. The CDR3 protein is CASSPGTANSPLHF. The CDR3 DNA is TGTGCCAGCAGCCCCGGGACAGCTAATTCACCCCTCCACTTT.

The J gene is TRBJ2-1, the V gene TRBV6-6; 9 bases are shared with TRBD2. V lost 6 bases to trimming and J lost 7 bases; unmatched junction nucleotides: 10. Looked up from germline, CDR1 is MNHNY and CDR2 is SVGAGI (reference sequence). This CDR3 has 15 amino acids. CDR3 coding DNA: TGTGCCAGCAGCGGGTTGGCGGGGGGGCCTAATGAGCAGTTCTTC. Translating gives CASSGLAGGPNEQFF.

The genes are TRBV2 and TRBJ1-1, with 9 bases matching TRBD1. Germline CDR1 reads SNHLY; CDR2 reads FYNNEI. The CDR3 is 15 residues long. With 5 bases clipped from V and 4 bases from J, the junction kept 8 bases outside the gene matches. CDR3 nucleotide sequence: TGTGCCAGCAGTCGAACAGGGGGCGCGACCACTGAAGCTTTCTTT. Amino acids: CASSRTGGATTEAFF.

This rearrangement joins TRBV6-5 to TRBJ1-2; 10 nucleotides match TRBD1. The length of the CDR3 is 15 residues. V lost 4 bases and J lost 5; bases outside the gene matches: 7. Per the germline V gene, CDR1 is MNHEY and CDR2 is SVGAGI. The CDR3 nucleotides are TGTGCCAGCAGTTCGTCCGGGACAGGGGAGTATGGCTACACCTTC. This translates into CASSSSGTGEYGYTF.

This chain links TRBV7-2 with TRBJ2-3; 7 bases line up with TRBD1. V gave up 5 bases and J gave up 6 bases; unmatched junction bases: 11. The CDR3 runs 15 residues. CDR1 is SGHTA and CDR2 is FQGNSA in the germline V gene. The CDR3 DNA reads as TGTGCCAGCAGCCCAGTCGAGGGGGCCGGGGATACGCAGTATTTT. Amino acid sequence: CASSPVEGAGDTQYF.

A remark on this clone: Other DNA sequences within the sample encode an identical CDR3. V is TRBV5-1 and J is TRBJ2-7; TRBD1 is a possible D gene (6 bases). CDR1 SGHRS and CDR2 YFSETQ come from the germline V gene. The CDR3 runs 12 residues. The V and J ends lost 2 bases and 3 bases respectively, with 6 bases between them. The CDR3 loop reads CASSLQGYEQYF. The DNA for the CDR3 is TGCGCCAGCAGCTTACAGGGCTACGAGCAGTACTTC.

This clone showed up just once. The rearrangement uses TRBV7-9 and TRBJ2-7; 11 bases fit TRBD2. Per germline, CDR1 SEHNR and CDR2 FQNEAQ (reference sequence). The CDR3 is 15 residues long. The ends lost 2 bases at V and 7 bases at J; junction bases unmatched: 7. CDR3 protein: CASSLITSGGGEQYF. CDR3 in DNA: TGTGCCAGCAGCTTAATAACTAGCGGGGGAGGTGAGCAGTACTTC.

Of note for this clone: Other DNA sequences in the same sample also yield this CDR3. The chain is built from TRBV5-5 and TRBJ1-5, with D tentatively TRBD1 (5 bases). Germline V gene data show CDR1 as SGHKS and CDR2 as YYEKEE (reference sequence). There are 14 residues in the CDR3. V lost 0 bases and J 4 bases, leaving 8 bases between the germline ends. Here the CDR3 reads CASSLGGGNQPQHF. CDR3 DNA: TGTGCCAGCAGCTTGGGGGGCGGAAATCAGCCCCAGCATTTT. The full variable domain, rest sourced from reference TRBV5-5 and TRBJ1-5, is DAGVTQSPTHLIKTRGQQVTLRCSPISGHKSVSWYQQVLGQGPQFIFQYYEKEERGRGNFPDRFSARQFPNYSSELNVNALLLGDSALYLCASSLGGGNQPQHFGDGTRLSIL.

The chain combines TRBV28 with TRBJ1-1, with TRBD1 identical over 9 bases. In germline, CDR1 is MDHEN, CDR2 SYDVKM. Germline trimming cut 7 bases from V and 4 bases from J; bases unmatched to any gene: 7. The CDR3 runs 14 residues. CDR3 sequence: CASKRDRDVTEAFF. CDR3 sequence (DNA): TGTGCCAGCAAGAGGGACAGGGACGTCACTGAAGCTTTCTTT. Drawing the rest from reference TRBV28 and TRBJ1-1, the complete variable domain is DVKVTQSSRYLVKRTGEKVFLECVQDMDHENMFWYRQDPGLGLRLIYFSYDVKMKEKGDIPEGYSVSREKKERFSLILESASTNQTSMYLCASKRDRDVTEAFFGQGTRLTVV.

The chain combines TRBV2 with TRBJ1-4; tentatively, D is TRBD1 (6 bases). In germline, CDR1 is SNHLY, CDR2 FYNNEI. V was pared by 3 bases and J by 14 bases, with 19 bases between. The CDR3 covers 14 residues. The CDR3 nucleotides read TGTGCCAGCAGTGAGAGGACAGTATCGAAATTGCTGTTTTTT. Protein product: CASSERTVSKLLFF. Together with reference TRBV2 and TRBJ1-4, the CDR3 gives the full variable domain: EPEVTQTPSHQVTQMGQEVILRCVPISNHLYFYWYRQILGQKVEFLVSFYNNEISEKSEIFDDQFSVERPDGSNFTLKIRSTKLEDSAMYFCASSERTVSKLLFFGSGTQLSVL.

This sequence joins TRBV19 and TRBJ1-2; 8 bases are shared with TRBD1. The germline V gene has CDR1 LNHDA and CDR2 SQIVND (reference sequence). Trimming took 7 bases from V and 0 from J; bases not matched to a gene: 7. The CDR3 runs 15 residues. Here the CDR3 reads CASTDRGKANYGYTF. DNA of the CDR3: TGTGCCAGTACCGACAGGGGAAAAGCTAACTATGGCTACACCTTC.

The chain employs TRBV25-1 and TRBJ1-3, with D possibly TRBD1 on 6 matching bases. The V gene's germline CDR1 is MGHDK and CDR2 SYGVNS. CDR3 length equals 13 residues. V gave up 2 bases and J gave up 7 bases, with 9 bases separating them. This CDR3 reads CASSEPQGNTIYF. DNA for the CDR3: TGTGCCAGCAGTGAACCCCAGGGGAACACCATATATTTT.